The entry below describes one T cell receptor beta chain. Its target is not known. The CDR3 extends over 14 amino acids. Trimming took 5 bases from V and 5 from J, leaving 13 bases between them. Germline loops: CDR1 KGHSH, CDR2 LQKENI. The data were taken from a study of T cells after yellow fever vaccination. TCRdb fed the 5' RACE reads into MiXCR, producing one record per CDR3 protein. The sample holds hundreds of thousands of distinct CDR3 sequences; roughly a sixth are singletons and the top ten take over 15%. General study results and limits: Subsequent booster samples again held most clones from primary vaccination (more than 95% CD4, about 90% CD8).

The material was PBMCs, obtained before the yellow fever booster vaccination. This receptor was identified in a man between 18 and 29 years old who received the YFV17D yellow fever vaccine. The chain joins TRBV18 to TRBJ2-1, with D possibly matching TRBD1 (5 bases). CDR3 bases: TGTGCCAGCTCATCTACAGGAACCGACAATGAGCAGTTCTTC. Translation: CASSSTGTDNEQFF.